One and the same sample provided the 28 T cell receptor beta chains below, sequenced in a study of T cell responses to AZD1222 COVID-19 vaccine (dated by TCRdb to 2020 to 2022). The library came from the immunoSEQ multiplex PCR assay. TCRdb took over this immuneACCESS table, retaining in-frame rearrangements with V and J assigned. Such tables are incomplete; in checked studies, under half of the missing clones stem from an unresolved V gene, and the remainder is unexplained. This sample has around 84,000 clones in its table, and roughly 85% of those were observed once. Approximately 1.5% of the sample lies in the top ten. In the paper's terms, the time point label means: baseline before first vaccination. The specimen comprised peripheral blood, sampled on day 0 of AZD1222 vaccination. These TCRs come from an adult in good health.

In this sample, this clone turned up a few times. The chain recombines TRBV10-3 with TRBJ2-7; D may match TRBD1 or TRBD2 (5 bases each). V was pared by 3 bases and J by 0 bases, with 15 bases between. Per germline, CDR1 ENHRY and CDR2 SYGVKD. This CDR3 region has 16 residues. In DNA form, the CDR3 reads TGTGCCATCAGTGACCCGGGGACGGACTCCTCCTACGAGCAGTACTTC. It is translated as CAISDPGTDSSYEQYF.

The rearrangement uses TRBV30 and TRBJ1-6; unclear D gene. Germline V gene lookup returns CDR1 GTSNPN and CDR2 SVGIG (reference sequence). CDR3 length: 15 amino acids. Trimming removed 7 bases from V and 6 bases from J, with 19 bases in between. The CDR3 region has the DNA TGTGCCTCCTCGGGCCCGCTTTTGGGTAATTCACCCCTCCACTTT. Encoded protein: CASSGPLLGNSPLHF.

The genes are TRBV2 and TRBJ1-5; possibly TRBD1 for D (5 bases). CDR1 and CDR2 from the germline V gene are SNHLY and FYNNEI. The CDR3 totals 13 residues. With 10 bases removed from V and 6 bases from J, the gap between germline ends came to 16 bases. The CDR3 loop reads CATRAGIGQPQHF. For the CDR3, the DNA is TGTGCCACCAGGGCGGGGATCGGTCAGCCCCAGCATTTT.

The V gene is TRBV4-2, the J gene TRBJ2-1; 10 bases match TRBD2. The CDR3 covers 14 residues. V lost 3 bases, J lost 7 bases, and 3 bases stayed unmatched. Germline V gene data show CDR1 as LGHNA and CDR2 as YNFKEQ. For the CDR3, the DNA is TGTGCCAGCAGCCACAGCGGGAGGGCAAATGAGCAGTTCTTC. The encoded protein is CASSHSGRANEQFF.

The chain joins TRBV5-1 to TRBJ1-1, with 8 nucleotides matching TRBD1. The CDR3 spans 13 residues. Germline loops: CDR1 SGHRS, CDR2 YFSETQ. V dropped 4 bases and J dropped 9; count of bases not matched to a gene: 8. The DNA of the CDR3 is TGCGCCAGCAGCCACGCCCGGACAGGGAAAGCTTTCTTT. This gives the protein CASSHARTGKAFF.

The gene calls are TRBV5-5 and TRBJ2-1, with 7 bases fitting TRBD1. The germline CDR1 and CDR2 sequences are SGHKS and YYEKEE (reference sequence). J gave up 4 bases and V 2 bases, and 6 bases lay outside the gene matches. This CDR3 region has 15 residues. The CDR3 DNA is TGTGCCAGCAGCTTCGGACAGGCAGGATACAATGAGCAGTTCTTC. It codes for CASSFGQAGYNEQFF.

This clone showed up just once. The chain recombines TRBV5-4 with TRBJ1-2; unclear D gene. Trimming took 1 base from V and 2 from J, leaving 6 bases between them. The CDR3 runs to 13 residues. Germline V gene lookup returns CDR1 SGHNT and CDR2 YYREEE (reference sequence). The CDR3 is CASSLIQNYGYTF. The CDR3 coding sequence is TGTGCCAGCAGCTTGATACAGAACTATGGCTACACCTTC.

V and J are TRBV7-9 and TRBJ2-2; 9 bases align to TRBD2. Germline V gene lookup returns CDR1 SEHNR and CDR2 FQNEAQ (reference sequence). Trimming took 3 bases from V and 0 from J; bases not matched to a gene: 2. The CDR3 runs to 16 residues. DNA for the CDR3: TGTGCCAGCAGCTTGACTAGCGGCGCGAACACCGGGGAGCTGTTTTTT. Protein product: CASSLTSGANTGELFF.

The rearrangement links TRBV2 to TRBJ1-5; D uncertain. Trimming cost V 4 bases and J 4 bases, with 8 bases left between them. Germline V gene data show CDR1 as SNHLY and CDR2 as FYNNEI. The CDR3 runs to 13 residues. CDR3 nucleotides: TGTGCCAGCAGTGGGCAGGAGAATCAGCCCCAGCATTTT. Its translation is CASSGQENQPQHF.

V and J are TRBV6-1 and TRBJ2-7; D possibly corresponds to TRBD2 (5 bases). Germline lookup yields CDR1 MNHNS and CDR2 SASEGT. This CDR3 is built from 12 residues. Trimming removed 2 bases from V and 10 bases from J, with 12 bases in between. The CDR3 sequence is CASSEPVGAQYF. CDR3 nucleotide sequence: TGTGCCAGCAGTGAACCAGTGGGAGCCCAGTACTTC.

The CDR3 loop reads CASSPGTGSFGYTF. CDR3 sequence (DNA): TGTGCCAGCAGTCCCGGGACAGGATCGTTTGGCTACACCTTC. This chain joins TRBV5-8 and TRBJ1-2; TRBD1 matches 8 bases. The CDR3 totals 14 residues. Germline loops: CDR1 SGHTS, CDR2 YDEGEE. The junction had 10 bases not matched to a gene; V was cut back by 5 bases and J by 7 bases.

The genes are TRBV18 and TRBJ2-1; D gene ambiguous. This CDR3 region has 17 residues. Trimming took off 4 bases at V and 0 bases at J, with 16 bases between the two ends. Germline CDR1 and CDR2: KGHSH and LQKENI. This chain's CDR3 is CASSLMSRQSSYNEQFF. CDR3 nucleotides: TGTGCCAGCTCACTGATGAGTCGGCAGAGCTCCTACAATGAGCAGTTCTTC.

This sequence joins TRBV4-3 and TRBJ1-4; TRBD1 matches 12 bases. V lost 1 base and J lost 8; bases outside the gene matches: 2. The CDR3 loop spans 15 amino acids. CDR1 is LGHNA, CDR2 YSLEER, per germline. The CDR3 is CASSQAGTGGEKLFF. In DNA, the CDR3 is TGCGCCAGCAGCCAAGCCGGGACAGGGGGCGAAAAACTGTTTTTT.

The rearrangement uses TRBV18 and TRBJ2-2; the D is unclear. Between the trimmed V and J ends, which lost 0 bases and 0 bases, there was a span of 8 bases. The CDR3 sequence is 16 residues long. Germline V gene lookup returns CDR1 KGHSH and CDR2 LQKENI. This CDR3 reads CASSPPTYANTGELFF. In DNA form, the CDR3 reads TGTGCCAGCTCACCACCCACTTACGCGAACACCGGGGAGCTGTTTTTT.

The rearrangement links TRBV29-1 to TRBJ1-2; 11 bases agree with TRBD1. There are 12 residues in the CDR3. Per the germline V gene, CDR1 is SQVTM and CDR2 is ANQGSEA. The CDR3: CGVGQGAIGYTF. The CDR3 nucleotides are TGCGGGGTCGGACAGGGGGCGATAGGCTACACCTTC.

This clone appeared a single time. The CDR3 coding sequence is TGTGCCAGCAGCCCCAACTATGACTATGGCTACACCTTC. Translation: CASSPNYDYGYTF. The chain links TRBV7-2 to TRBJ1-2; D ambiguous. The V end was cut by 5 bases, the J end by 3 bases, with 10 bases between. This CDR3 comprises 13 residues. Per germline, CDR1 SGHTA and CDR2 FQGNSA.

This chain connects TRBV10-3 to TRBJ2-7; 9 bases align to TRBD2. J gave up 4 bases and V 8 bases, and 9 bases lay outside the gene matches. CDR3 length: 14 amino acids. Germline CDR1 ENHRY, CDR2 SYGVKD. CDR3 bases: TGTGCCATCTGTGGGGGCGGGAGGGGGTACGAGCAGTACTTC. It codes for CAICGGGRGYEQYF.

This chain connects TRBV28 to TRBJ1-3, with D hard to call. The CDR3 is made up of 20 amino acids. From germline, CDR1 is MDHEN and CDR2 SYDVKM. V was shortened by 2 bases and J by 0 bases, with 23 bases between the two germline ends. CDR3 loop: CASSLPYPGIAPGSGNTIYF. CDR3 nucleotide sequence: TGTGCCAGCAGTTTACCCTACCCCGGGATAGCCCCTGGCTCTGGAAACACCATATATTTT.

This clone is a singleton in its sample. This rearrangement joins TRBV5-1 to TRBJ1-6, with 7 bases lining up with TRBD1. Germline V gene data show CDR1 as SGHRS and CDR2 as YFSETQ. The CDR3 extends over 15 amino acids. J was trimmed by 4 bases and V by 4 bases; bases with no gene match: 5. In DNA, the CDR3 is TGCGCCAGCAGCCCGGGACAGCTGTATAATTCACCCCTCCACTTT. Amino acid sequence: CASSPGQLYNSPLHF.

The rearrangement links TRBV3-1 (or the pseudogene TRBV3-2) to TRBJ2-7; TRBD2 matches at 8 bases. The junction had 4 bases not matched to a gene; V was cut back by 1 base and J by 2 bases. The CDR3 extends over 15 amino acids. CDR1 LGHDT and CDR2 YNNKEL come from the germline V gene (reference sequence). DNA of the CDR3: TGTGCCAGCAGCCAAGGGGCAGCGGGGGCCTACGAGCAGTACTTC. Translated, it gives CASSQGAAGAYEQYF.

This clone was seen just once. The CDR3 DNA reads as TGTGCCAGCAGCCAGACAGGGGATTGGACTGAAGCTTTCTTT. Residues: CASSQTGDWTEAFF. The J gene is TRBJ1-1, the V gene TRBV11-3, with 8 bases aligning to TRBD1. The CDR3 is made up of 14 amino acids. With V trimmed by 5 bases and J by 5 bases, 7 bases remained unmatched. Germline CDR1 SGHNT, CDR2 YENEEA.

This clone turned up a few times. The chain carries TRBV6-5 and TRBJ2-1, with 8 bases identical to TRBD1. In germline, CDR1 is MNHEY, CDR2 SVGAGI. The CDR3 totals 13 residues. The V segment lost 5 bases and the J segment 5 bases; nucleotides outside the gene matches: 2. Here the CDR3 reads CASSLTGDNEQFF. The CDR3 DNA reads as TGTGCCAGCAGTCTGACAGGGGACAATGAGCAGTTCTTC.

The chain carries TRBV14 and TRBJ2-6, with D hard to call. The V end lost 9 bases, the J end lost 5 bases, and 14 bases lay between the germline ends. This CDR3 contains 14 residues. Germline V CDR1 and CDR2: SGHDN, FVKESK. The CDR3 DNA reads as TGTGCCAGTTCACCCTCACTGAGGGCCAACGTCCTGACTTTC. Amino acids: CASSPSLRANVLTF.

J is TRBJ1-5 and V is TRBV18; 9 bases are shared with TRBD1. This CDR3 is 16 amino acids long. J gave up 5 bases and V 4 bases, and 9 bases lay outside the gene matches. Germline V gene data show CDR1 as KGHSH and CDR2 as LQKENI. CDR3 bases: TGTGCCAGCTCACTAGGCGACAGGGGGTCATATCAGCCCCAGCATTTT. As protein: CASSLGDRGSYQPQHF.

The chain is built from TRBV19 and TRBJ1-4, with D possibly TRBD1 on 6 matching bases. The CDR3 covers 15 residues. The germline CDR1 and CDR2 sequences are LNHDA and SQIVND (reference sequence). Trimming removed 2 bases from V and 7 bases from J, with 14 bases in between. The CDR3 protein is CASSISDSRVEKLFF. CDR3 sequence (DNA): TGTGCCAGTAGTATATCGGACAGTAGAGTTGAAAAACTGTTTTTT.

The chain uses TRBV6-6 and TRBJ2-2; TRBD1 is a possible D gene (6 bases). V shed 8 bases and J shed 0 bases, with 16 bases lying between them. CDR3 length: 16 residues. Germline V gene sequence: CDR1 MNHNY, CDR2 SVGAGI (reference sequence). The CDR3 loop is CASFRSGTTNTGELFF. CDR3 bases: TGTGCCAGCTTTCGGTCCGGGACAACGAACACCGGGGAGCTGTTTTTT.

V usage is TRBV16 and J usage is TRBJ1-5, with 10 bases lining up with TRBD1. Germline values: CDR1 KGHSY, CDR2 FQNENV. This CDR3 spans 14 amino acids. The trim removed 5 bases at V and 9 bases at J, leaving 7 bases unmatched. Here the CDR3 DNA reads TGTGCCAGCAGCGGGACAGGGGTATGGGGGCCCCAGCATTTT. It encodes CASSGTGVWGPQHF.

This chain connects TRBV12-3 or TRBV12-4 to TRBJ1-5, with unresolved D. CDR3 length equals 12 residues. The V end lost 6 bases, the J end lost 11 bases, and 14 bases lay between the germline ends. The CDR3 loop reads CASRPVLGAQHF. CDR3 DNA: TGTGCCAGCAGACCAGTCCTCGGGGCCCAGCATTTT.